This TCR beta chain was profiled in a study of blood T cell repertoires in COVID-19. On the study more broadly: From the United States, Italy and Spain came samples of acute and convalescent COVID-19.

The table lists this clone with a count of one. Germline CDR1 reads SGHDN; CDR2 reads FVKESK. Trimming removed 2 bases at V and 3 bases at J, with 34 bases between. This CDR3 is 22 amino acids long. Data came from immunoSEQ multiplex PCR; TCRdb stores just in-frame clones and leaves some out. This repertoire shows around 340,000 clones, roughly 89% found once; its top ten account for 3% to 4.5%. The sample was peripheral blood. This chain uses TRBV14 with TRBJ1-1; D is unresolved. The clonotype originates from a woman aged 55-70 years with COVID-19, enrolled during active disease. The CDR3 loop is CASSQRISASSKFISGDTEAFF. The CDR3 nucleotides are TGTGCCAGCAGCCAAAGAATTTCGGCATCGAGTAAATTTATATCCGGGGACACTGAAGCTTTCTTT.